The 27 T cell receptor beta chains in this list originate from one sample, sequenced in a study of blood T cells in healthy people across ages. Next came a second PCR, run for about 6 to 11 cycles, which used a sample-barcoded 5' primer along with a J-beta primer mix. TCRdb re-analysed the 5' RACE reads in MiXCR, keeping a single row per CDR3 protein. Of 1.2 million to 1.5 million distinct CDR3 sequences listed, 42% were seen once; the top ten hold roughly 7.9%. Sequencing was performed on blood. The receptors here all came from a young woman in good health.

The J gene is TRBJ2-5, the V gene TRBV6-1, with 10 positions matching TRBD1. V dropped 9 bases and J dropped 3; count of bases not matched to a gene: 10. The CDR3 contains 15 residues. Germline loops: CDR1 MNHNS, CDR2 SASEGT. The CDR3: CASTLTGGREETQYF. In nucleotides, the CDR3 is TGTGCCAGTACCCTGACAGGGGGCCGGGAAGAGACCCAGTACTTC.

The chain links TRBV6-1 to TRBJ2-1; either TRBD1 or TRBD2 may fit D (5 bases each). The CDR3 consists of 14 residues. V gave up 3 bases and J gave up 9 bases, with 15 bases separating them. CDR1 is MNHNS, CDR2 SASEGT, per germline. The CDR3 DNA reads as TGTGCCAGCAGTGAGGGGCTAGCTCGTGGTGAGCAGTTCTTC. This translates into CASSEGLARGEQFF.

The genes are TRBV21-1 and TRBJ1-1; the DNA was not used to check the table's D call, TRBD1. TRBV21-1 is classified as a pseudogene. The CDR3 loop spans 14 amino acids. CDR3 sequence (DNA): TGTGCCAGCAGGTTCGACAGGGGCGCCACTGAAGCTTTCTTT. Its translation is CASRFDRGATEAFF.

Comments on this clonotype: A much larger clonotype is one base distant, so this may be a read error. The chain joins TRBV12-3 or TRBV12-4 to TRBJ2-1; tentatively, D is TRBD2 (5 bases). The CDR3 totals 12 residues. The germline V and J ends were trimmed by 5 bases and 6 bases, with 8 bases remaining between them. CDR3 loop: CASSRTVNEQFF. Here the CDR3 DNA reads TGTGCCAGCAGTCGGACTGTCAATGAGCAGTTCTTC.

This chain joins TRBV4-1 and TRBJ1-2, with D perhaps TRBD1 (5 bases). Germline V CDR1 and CDR2: MGHRA, YSYEKL. V was shortened by 1 base and J by 6 bases, with 18 bases between the two germline ends. The CDR3 extends over 16 amino acids. The CDR3 protein is CASSQVTGEWANGYTF. The CDR3 coding sequence is TGCGCCAGCAGCCAAGTAACGGGGGAGTGGGCGAATGGCTACACCTTC.

This clonotype was picked up many times. The V gene is TRBV5-6, the J gene TRBJ2-5; 10 nucleotides agree with TRBD2. V lost 4 bases and J lost 5; bases outside the gene matches: 14. The CDR3 totals 17 residues. Germline CDR1 reads SGHDT; CDR2 reads YYEEEE. CDR3 residues: CASSGRTSGLPRETQYF. The CDR3 DNA sequence: TGTGCCAGCAGCGGTCGGACTAGCGGACTCCCGCGGGAGACCCAGTACTTC.

The V call is TRBV12-5, the J call TRBJ2-3; 8 nucleotides line up with TRBD2. The CDR3 contains 16 residues. Trimming took 0 bases from V and 11 from J; bases not matched to a gene: 13. CDR1 is LGHNT and CDR2 is FRNRAP in the germline V gene. The CDR3: CASGLVVAGPAGVQYF. Here the CDR3 DNA reads TGTGCTAGTGGTTTGGTAGTAGCGGGACCAGCGGGTGTGCAGTATTTT.

In its sample, this clonotype was seen a few times. The chain is built from TRBV4-1 and TRBJ2-1; tentatively, D is TRBD2 (5 bases). The CDR3 contains 15 residues. V gave up 2 bases and J gave up 5 bases, with 13 bases separating them. Germline V gene data show CDR1 as MGHRA and CDR2 as YSYEKL. CDR3 residues: CASSQYGGLNNEQFF. The CDR3, as DNA: TGCGCCAGCAGCCAATATGGCGGGCTTAACAATGAGCAGTTCTTC.

Of note for this clonotype: A much larger clone is a single base away; this may be a read error. The chain uses TRBV29-1 and TRBJ2-3; 11 bases line up with TRBD2. V shed 8 bases, J shed 3 bases, and the junction held 7 bases outside the gene matches. There are 14 residues in the CDR3. Germline CDR1 reads SQVTM; CDR2 reads ANQGSEA. The CDR3 is CSPAGTSGTDTQYF. CDR3 nucleotide sequence: TGCAGCCCCGCCGGGACTAGCGGTACAGATACGCAGTATTTT.

The chain has TRBV4-1 and TRBJ2-1; 11 positions agree with TRBD1. The V segment lost 7 bases and the J segment 4 bases; nucleotides outside the gene matches: 6. Germline assignment: CDR1 MGHRA and CDR2 YSYEKL. The length of the CDR3 is 15 residues. As DNA, the CDR3 is TGCGCCAGCATATCCGGGACAGGGGGTTACAATGAGCAGTTCTTC. Translation gives CASISGTGGYNEQFF.

With respect to this clonotype: Relative to the germline gene, one junction end is altered; a read error may explain this. The CDR3 spells CASSQEEGRRESSYKQYF. CDR3 bases: TGTGCCAGCAGCCAAGAGGAGGGACGGCGGGAGAGCTCCTACAAGCAGTACTTC. The genes are TRBV4-2 and TRBJ2-7, with TRBD2 identical over 7 bases. Germline CDR1 LGHNA, CDR2 YNFKEQ. The CDR3 is 18 residues long.

This clonotype was counted only a few times. V and J are TRBV3-1 and TRBJ2-7; the D call may be TRBD1 or TRBD2 (5 bases each). V was pared by 1 base and J by 0 bases, with 10 bases between. The CDR3 runs to 15 residues. Germline CDR1 and CDR2: LGHDT and YNNKEL (reference sequence). The CDR3 sequence is CASSQGPGTSYEQYF. The CDR3 DNA reads as TGTGCCAGCAGCCAAGGGCCAGGGACCTCCTACGAGCAGTACTTC.

The chain combines TRBV30 with TRBJ1-2; D is undetermined. Germline V lookup: CDR1 GTSNPN, CDR2 SVGIG (reference sequence). The CDR3 loop spans 11 amino acids. V lost 3 bases and J 7 bases, leaving 9 bases between the germline ends. CDR3: CAWRIASGYTF. The CDR3, as DNA: TGTGCCTGGAGAATCGCGAGTGGCTACACCTTC.

This clonotype turned up a few times. The chain carries TRBV27 and TRBJ1-2; 9 positions agree with TRBD1. The germline CDR1 and CDR2 sequences are MNHEY and SMNVEV (reference sequence). The CDR3 has 15 residues. V lost 2 bases to trimming and J lost 8 bases; unmatched junction nucleotides: 9. CDR3 region: CASSLTGTGSNGYTF. The CDR3 DNA follows: TGTGCCAGCAGTTTAACCGGGACAGGGTCGAACGGCTACACCTTC.

This clonotype has just a few counts. This sequence joins TRBV12-3 or TRBV12-4 and TRBJ2-3; D assignment may be TRBD1 or TRBD2 (6 bases each). This CDR3 has 16 amino acids. Trimming took off 7 bases at V and 0 bases at J, with 17 bases between the two ends. The CDR3 region is CASTPPGAGSTDTQYF. CDR3 bases: TGTGCCAGCACCCCCCCGGGGGCCGGTAGCACAGATACGCAGTATTTT.

The table lists this clonotype with many counts. The rearrangement links TRBV2 to TRBJ1-2; D unresolved. This CDR3 is built from 10 residues. From germline, CDR1 is SNHLY and CDR2 FYNNEI. The ends were cut back, 3 bases at V and 7 bases at J, with 3 bases in the middle. The CDR3 nucleotides are TGTGCCAGCAGTGACGGTGGCTACACCTTC. It codes for CASSDGGYTF. Together with reference TRBV2 and TRBJ1-2, the CDR3 gives the full variable domain: EPEVTQTPSHQVTQMGQEVILRCVPISNHLYFYWYRQILGQKVEFLVSFYNNEISEKSEIFDDQFSVERPDGSNFTLKIRSTKLEDSAMYFCASSDGGYTFGSGTRLTVV.

The table lists this clonotype with a few counts. V usage is TRBV29-1 and J usage is TRBJ2-7, with TRBD2 matching 14 bases. Losses at the gene ends were 7 bases for V and 6 bases for J; bases not matched to a gene: 5. The CDR3 runs to 13 residues. Germline V lookup: CDR1 SQVTM, CDR2 ANQGSEA. The CDR3, as DNA: TGCAGCGCCTCCGGGACTAGCGGGAGCGAGCAGTACTTC. Residues: CSASGTSGSEQYF.

The gene calls are TRBV3-1 and TRBJ1-4; D is uncertain. CDR1 is LGHDT and CDR2 is YNNKEL in the germline V gene (reference sequence). This CDR3 is built from 18 residues. Trimming shortened V by 0 bases and J by 2 bases, and 16 bases separated the two germline ends. CDR3 nucleotides: TGTGCCAGCAGCCAAGAAAAGACAAGGGCTTTGACTAATGAAAAACTGTTTTTT. It encodes CASSQEKTRALTNEKLFF.

V usage is TRBV4-1 and J usage is TRBJ2-1; TRBD2 matches at 16 bases. This CDR3 region has 15 residues. Germline V CDR1 and CDR2: MGHRA, YSYEKL. Losses at the gene ends were 8 bases for V and 4 bases for J; bases not matched to a gene: 2. DNA for the CDR3: TGCGCCAGCCAGGGACTAGCGGGGGGGTACAATGAGCAGTTCTTC. This codes for CASQGLAGGYNEQFF.

V and J are TRBV20-1 and TRBJ2-7; D tentatively reads TRBD1 or TRBD2 (6 bases each). V was clipped by 6 bases and J by 6 bases, with 18 bases between them. The CDR3 length is 13 residues. In germline, CDR1 is DFQATT, CDR2 SNEGSKA (reference sequence). Written as DNA, the CDR3 is TGCAGTGCCCCCAAAGGGAAGGGGGGCGAGCAGTACTTC. Translation gives CSAPKGKGGEQYF.

The J gene is TRBJ2-1, the V gene TRBV5-1, with D possibly being TRBD1 (5 bases). The V end was cut by 0 bases, the J end by 8 bases, with 12 bases between. Germline V CDR1 and CDR2: SGHRS, YFSETQ. This CDR3 is 14 amino acids long. The CDR3 reads CASSLGRVGDEQFF. Written as DNA, the CDR3 is TGCGCCAGCAGCTTGGGCAGGGTTGGGGATGAGCAGTTCTTC. The variable domain in full, with the rest retrieved from reference TRBV5-1 and TRBJ2-1, is KAGVTQTPRYLIKTRGQQVTLSCSPISGHRSVSWYQQTPGQGLQFLFEYFSETQRNKGNFPGRFSGRQFSNSRSEMNVSTLELGDSALYLCASSLGRVGDEQFFGPGTRLTVL.

V gene TRBV5-1 combines with J gene TRBJ2-3; D possibly uses TRBD1 or TRBD2 (5 bases each). V gave up 1 base and J gave up 6 bases, with 12 bases separating them. Germline loops: CDR1 SGHRS, CDR2 YFSETQ. There are 14 residues in the CDR3. The CDR3 region is CASSLYQGVDTQYF. The CDR3, as DNA: TGCGCCAGCAGCTTGTACCAGGGAGTGGATACGCAGTATTTT.

The chain couples TRBV15 to TRBJ2-3; maybe TRBD1 (5 bases). V lost 3 bases, J lost 5 bases, and 9 bases lay in between. Germline values: CDR1 LNHNV, CDR2 YYDKDF (reference sequence). The CDR3 sequence is 13 residues long. CDR3: CATSSIGQDTQYF. The DNA for the CDR3 is TGTGCCACCAGCAGTATCGGACAAGATACGCAGTATTTT.

This chain uses TRBV5-1 with TRBJ2-7; D possibly uses TRBD1 or TRBD2 (5 bases each). CDR3 length: 13 residues. Germline assignment: CDR1 SGHRS and CDR2 YFSETQ. Trimming shortened V by 4 bases and J by 1 base, and 9 bases separated the two germline ends. DNA for the CDR3: TGCGCCAGCAGCCGCGAGGGGTCCTACGAGCAGTACTTC. Protein product: CASSREGSYEQYF. The variable domain in full, with the rest retrieved from reference TRBV5-1 and TRBJ2-7, is KAGVTQTPRYLIKTRGQQVTLSCSPISGHRSVSWYQQTPGQGLQFLFEYFSETQRNKGNFPGRFSGRQFSNSRSEMNVSTLELGDSALYLCASSREGSYEQYFGPGTRLTVT.

J is TRBJ1-2 and V is TRBV18; D not certain. Germline CDR1 KGHSH, CDR2 LQKENI. Trimming stripped 0 bases from V and 4 bases from J, with 9 bases between. The CDR3 spans 14 residues. The chain's CDR3 is CASSPPGMIYGYTF. In DNA form, the CDR3 reads TGTGCCAGCTCACCACCGGGAATGATCTATGGCTACACCTTC.

This clonotype came up many times. This chain uses TRBV10-3 with TRBJ2-1, with 10 bases identical to TRBD2. In germline, CDR1 is ENHRY, CDR2 SYGVKD. The CDR3 has 15 amino acids. V lost 7 bases, J lost 4 bases, and 7 bases stayed unmatched. CDR3 nucleotides: TGTGCCATCAAATCCAGCGGGGGGGATTACAATGAGCAGTTCTTC. Translating it yields CAIKSSGGDYNEQFF.

This sequence joins TRBV2 and TRBJ2-3, with D possibly being TRBD2 (5 bases). Germline assignment: CDR1 SNHLY and CDR2 FYNNEI. There are 17 residues in the CDR3. With 5 bases removed from V and 1 base from J, the gap between germline ends came to 19 bases. In DNA form, the CDR3 reads TGTGCCAGCAGTCCAGCGGCAGTTCAGTGGGGCACAGATACGCAGTATTTT. It is translated as CASSPAAVQWGTDTQYF.